This TCR beta chain was captured by sequencing in a study of T cell repertoires in cytomegalovirus infection. For the study at large: Shared public TCR beta signatures pointed to both CMV infection and a matching HLA type.

TCRdb ran MiXCR on the reads and lists one entry per CDR3 protein. The sample carries 250,000 to 400,000 distinct CDR3 sequences, about 25% recorded once. For this clonotype: The antigen is unknown.

Sequenced here: cultured PBMCs, sampled from culture after CMV antigen stimulation. The source is a human donor in good health (CMV status not recorded). Some clones in this sample may be carry-over from other donors' samples.

The CDR3 spells CASSGTSWETQYF. The DNA for the CDR3 is TGTGCCAGCAGTGGGACTAGCTGGGAGACCCAGTACTTC. This chain connects TRBV2 to TRBJ2-5; 8 positions match TRBD2. The CDR3 spans 13 residues. Germline loops: CDR1 SNHLY, CDR2 FYNNEI. V was clipped by 4 bases and J by 5 bases; unmatched bases: 3.